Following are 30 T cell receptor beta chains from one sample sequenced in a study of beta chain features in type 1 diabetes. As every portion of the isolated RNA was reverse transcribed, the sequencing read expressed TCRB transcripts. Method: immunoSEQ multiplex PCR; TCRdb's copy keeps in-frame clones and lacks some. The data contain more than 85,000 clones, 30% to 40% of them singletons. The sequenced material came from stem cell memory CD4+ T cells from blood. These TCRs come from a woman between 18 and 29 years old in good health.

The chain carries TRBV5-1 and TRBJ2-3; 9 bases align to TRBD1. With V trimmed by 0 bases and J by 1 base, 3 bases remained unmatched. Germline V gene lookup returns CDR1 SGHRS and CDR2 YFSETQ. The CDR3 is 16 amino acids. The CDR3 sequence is CASSLEGTGRTDTQYF. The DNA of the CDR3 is TGCGCCAGCAGCTTGGAGGGGACAGGGCGCACAGATACGCAGTATTTT.

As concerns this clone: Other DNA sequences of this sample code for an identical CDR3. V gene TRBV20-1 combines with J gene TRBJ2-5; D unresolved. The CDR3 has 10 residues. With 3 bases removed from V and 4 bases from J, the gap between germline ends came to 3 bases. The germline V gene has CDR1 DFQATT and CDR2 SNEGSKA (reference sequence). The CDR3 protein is CSASLETQYF. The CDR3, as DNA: TGCAGTGCTAGCTTAGAGACCCAGTACTTC.

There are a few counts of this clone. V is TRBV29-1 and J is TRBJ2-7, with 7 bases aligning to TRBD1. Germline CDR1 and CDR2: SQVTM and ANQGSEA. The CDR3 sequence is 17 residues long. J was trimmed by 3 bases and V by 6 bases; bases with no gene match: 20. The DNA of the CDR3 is TGCAGCGTGACGGGATTACAGGGAACTCACAGGGGCTACGAGCAGTACTTC. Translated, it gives CSVTGLQGTHRGYEQYF.

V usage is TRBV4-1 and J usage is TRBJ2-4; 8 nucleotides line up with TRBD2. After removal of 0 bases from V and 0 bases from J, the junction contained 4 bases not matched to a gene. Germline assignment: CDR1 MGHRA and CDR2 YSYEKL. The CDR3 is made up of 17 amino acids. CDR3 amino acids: CASSQDRGGTAKNIQYF. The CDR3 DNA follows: TGCGCCAGCAGCCAAGATCGCGGGGGGACAGCCAAAAACATTCAGTACTTC.

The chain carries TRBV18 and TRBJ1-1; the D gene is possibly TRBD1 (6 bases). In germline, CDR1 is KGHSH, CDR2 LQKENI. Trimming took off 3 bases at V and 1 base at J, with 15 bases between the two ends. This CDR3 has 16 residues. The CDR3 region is CASSPVGTIRNTEAFF. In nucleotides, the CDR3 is TGTGCCAGCTCACCCGTCGGGACAATTCGGAACACTGAAGCTTTCTTT. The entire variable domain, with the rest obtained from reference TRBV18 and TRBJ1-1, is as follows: NAGVMQNPRHLVRRRGQEARLRCSPMKGHSHVYWYRQLPEEGLKFMVYLQKENIIDESGMPKERFSAEFPKEGPSILRIQQVVRGDSAAYFCASSPVGTIRNTEAFFGQGTRLTVV.

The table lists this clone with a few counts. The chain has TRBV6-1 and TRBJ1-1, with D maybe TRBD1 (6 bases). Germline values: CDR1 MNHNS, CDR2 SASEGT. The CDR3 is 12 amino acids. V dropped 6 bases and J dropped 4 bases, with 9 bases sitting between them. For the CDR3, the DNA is TGTGCCAGCAGAGCGGACAGCACTGAAGCTTTCTTT. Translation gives CASRADSTEAFF.

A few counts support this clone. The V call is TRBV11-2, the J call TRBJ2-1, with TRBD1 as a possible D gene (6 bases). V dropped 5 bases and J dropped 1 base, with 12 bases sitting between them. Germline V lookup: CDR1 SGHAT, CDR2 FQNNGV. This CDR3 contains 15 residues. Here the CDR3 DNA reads TGTGCCAGCAGCGCCTACAGGGATTCCTACAATGAGCAGTTCTTC. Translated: CASSAYRDSYNEQFF. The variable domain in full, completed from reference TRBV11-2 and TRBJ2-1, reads EAGVAQSPRYKIIEKRQSVAFWCNPISGHATLYWYQQILGQGPKLLIQFQNNGVVDDSQLPKDRFSAERLKGVDSTLKIQPAKLEDSAVYLCASSAYRDSYNEQFFGPGTRLTVL.

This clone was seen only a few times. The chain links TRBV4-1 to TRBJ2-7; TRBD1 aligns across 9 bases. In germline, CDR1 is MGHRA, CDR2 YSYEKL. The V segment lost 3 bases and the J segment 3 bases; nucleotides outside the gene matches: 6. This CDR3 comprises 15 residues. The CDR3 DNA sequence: TGCGCCAGCAGCCAGACCCGGGACAGGGTCTACGAGCAGTACTTC. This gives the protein CASSQTRDRVYEQYF.

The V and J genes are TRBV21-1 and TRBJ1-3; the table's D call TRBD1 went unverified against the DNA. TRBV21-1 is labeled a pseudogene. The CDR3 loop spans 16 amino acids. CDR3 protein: CASSKGRAGARNTIYF. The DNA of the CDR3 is TGTGCCAGCAGCAAAGGCCGGGCAGGGGCGAGAAACACCATATATTTT.

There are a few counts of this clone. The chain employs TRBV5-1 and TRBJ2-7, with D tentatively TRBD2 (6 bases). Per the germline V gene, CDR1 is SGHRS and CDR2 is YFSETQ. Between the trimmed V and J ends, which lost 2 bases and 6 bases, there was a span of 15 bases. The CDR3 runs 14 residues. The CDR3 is CASSFSGDQAEQYF. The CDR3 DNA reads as TGCGCCAGCAGCTTTTCGGGGGACCAGGCCGAGCAGTACTTC.

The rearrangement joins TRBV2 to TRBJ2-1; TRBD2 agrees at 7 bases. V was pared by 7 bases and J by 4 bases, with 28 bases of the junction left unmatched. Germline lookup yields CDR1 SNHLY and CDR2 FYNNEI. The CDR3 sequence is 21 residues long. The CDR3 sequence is CASKTKRTRGAKGAEYNEQFF. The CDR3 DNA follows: TGTGCCAGCAAAACGAAAAGGACTAGAGGGGCGAAAGGTGCTGAATACAATGAGCAGTTCTTC.

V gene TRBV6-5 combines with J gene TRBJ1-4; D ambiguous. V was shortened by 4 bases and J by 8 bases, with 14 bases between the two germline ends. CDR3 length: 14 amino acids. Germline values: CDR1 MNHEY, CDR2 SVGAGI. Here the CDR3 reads CASSSVGRREKLFF. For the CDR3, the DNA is TGTGCCAGCAGTTCGGTAGGGAGGCGAGAAAAACTGTTTTTT.

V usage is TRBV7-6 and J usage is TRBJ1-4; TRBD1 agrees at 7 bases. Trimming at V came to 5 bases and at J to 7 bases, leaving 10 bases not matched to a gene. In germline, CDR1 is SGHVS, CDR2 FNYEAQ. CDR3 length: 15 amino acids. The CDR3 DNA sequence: TGTGCCAGCAGCCTTCAGGGGGGTTTTGGTGAAAAACTGTTTTTT. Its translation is CASSLQGGFGEKLFF.

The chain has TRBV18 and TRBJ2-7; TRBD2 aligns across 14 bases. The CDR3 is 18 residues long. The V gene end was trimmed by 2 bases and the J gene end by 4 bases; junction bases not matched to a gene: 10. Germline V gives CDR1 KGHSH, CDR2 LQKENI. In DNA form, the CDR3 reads TGTGCCAGCTCACCAGGGACTAGCGGGAGTCTCGGCGGTTACGAGCAGTACTTC. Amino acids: CASSPGTSGSLGGYEQYF.

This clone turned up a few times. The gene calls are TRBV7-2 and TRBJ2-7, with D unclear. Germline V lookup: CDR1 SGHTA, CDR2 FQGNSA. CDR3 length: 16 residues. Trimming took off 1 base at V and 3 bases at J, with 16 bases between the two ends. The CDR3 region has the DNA TGTGCCAGCAGCTTAGGGCCTGGCCGGTACAGCTACGAGCAGTACTTC. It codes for CASSLGPGRYSYEQYF.

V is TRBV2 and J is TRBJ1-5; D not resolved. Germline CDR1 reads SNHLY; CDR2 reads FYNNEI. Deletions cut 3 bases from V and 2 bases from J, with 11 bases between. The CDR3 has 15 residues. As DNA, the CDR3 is TGTGCCAGCAGTGAGGGAGGGTTTGGCAATCAGCCCCAGCATTTT. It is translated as CASSEGGFGNQPQHF.

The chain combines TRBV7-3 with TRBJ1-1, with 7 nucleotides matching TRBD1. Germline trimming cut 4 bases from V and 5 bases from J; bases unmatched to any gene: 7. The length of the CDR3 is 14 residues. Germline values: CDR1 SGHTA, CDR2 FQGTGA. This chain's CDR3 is CASSSGTEGTEAFF. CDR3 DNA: TGTGCCAGCAGCTCCGGGACAGAGGGGACTGAAGCTTTCTTT.

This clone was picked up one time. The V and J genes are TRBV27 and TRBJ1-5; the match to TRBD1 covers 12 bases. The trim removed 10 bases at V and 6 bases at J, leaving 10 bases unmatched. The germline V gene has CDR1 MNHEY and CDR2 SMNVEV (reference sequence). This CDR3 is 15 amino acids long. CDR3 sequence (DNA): TGTGCCACAAGGGACAGGGGGCGTCTGGGTCAGCCCCAGCATTTT. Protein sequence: CATRDRGRLGQPQHF.

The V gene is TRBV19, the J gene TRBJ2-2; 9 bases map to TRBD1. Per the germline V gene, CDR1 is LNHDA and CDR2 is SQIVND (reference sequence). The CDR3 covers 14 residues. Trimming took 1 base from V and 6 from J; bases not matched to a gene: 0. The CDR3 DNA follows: TGTGCCAGTAGTATAGGGGACAGGGCCGGGGAGCTGTTTTTT. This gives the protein CASSIGDRAGELFF.

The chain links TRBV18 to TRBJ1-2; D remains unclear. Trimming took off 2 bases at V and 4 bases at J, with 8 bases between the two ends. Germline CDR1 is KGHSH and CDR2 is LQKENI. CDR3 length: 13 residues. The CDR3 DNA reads TGTGCCAGCTCACCAAACGCGGTCTATGGCTACACCTTC. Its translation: CASSPNAVYGYTF. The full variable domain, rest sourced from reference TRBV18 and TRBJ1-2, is NAGVMQNPRHLVRRRGQEARLRCSPMKGHSHVYWYRQLPEEGLKFMVYLQKENIIDESGMPKERFSAEFPKEGPSILRIQQVVRGDSAAYFCASSPNAVYGYTFGSGTRLTVV.

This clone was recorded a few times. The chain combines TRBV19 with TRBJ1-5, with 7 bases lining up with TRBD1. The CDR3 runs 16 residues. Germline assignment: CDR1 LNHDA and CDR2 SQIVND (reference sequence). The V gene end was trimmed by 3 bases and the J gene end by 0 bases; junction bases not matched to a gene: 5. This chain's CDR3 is CASSMGTEYSNQPQHF. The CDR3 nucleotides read TGTGCCAGTAGTATGGGGACAGAATATAGCAATCAGCCCCAGCATTTT.

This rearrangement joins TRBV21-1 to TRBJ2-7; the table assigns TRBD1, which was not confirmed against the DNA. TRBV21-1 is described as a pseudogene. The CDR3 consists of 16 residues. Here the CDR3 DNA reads TGTGCCAGCAGCAAAGGACAGCTGGAGCCCCTCTGCGAGCAGTACTTC. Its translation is CASSKGQLEPLCEQYF.

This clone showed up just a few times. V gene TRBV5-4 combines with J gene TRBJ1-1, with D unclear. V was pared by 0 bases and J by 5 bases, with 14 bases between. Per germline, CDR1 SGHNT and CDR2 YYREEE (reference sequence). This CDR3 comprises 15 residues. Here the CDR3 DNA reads TGTGCCAGCAGCTTGGACTTGAGGAAGGTGACTGAAGCTTTCTTT. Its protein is CASSLDLRKVTEAFF.

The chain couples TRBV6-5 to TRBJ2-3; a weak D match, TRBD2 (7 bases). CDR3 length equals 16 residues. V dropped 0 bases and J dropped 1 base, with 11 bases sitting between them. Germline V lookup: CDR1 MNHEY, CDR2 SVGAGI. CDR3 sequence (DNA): TGTGCCAGCAGTTACTCGAAAGGGGGGGGCACAGATACGCAGTATTTT. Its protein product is CASSYSKGGGTDTQYF.

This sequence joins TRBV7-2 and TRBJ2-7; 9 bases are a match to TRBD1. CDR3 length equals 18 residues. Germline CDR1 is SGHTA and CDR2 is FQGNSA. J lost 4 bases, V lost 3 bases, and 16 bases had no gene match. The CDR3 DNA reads TGTGCCAGCAGCTTTACCGGGACAGGGATACGGCGGGGTTACGAGCAGTACTTC. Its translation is CASSFTGTGIRRGYEQYF.

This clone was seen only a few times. Here the CDR3 DNA reads TGTGCCAGCAGACGACAGGCGAGTGAGCAGTACTTC. Its protein is CASRRQASEQYF. The chain couples TRBV6-5 to TRBJ2-7; tentatively, D is TRBD1 (6 bases). V lost 6 bases, J lost 7 bases, and 13 bases lay in between. The CDR3 is 12 residues long. Germline V gene data show CDR1 as MNHEY and CDR2 as SVGAGI.

CDR3 in DNA: TGCAGTCACAGGACGGACTACGAGCAGTACTTC. It is translated as CSHRTDYEQYF. The chain employs TRBV20-1 and TRBJ2-7; D might be TRBD1 (5 bases). The CDR3 is made up of 11 amino acids. In germline, CDR1 is DFQATT, CDR2 SNEGSKA (reference sequence). V lost 8 bases, J lost 3 bases, and 11 bases lay in between.

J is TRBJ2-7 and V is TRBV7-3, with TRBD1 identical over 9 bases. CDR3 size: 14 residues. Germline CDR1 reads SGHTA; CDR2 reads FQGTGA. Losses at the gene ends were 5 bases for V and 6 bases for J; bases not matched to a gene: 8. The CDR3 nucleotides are TGTGCCAGCAGCCCAGGGACAGGGATCCTCGAGCAGTACTTC. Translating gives CASSPGTGILEQYF. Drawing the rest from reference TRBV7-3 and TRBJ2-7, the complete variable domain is GAGVSQTPSNKVTEKGKYVELRCDPISGHTALYWYRQSLGQGPEFLIYFQGTGAADDSGLPNDRFFAVRPEGSVSTLKIQRTERGDSAVYLCASSPGTGILEQYFGPGTRLTVT.

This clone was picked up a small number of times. CDR3 nucleotides: TGTGCCAGCAGCCAATCCATAGCCATAGTGAACACTGAAGCTTTCTTT. Protein product: CASSQSIAIVNTEAFF. The rearrangement links TRBV14 to TRBJ1-1; D not resolved. CDR1 is SGHDN and CDR2 is FVKESK in the germline V gene. The CDR3 runs to 16 residues. Between the trimmed V and J ends, which lost 2 bases and 0 bases, there was a span of 13 bases.

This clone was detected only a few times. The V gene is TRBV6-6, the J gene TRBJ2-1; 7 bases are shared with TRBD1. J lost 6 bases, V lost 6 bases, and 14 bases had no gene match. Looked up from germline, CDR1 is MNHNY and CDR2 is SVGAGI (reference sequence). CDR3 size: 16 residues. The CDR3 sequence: CASSLHDRVIGNEQFF. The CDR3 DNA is TGTGCCAGCAGCCTTCATGACAGGGTGATTGGCAATGAGCAGTTCTTC.